This entry concerns a single TCR beta chain. Its antigen is as yet unknown. Libraries were prepared by immunoSEQ multiplex PCR; TCRdb keeps only in-frame clonotypes and omits some of them. The repertoire consists of some 87,000 clones, with 70% to 90% occurring once and the leading ten covering 0.72%. Excluded were patients having autoimmune disease history or systemic immunosuppression. This record comes from a study of OX40 agonist ivuxolimab in advanced cancers. This CDR3 comprises 16 residues. Germline CDR1 reads SGHVS; CDR2 reads FQNEAQ. The V gene lost 6 bases and the J gene lost 4 bases, with 21 bases spanning the gap. Points from the study as a whole: Low levels of normalized T-cell clonal expansion also appeared in some nonresponders. With doses of 0.1 to 3.0 mg/kg, CD4+ and CD8+ blood T cells had undergone clonal expansion by week 6.

This chain joins TRBV7-8 and TRBJ1-2, with D hard to call. This TCR derives from an adult with an advanced solid tumor such as melanoma, head and neck, liver or kidney cancer. The specimen was CD4+ or CD8+ T cells sorted from blood, collected in a trial of the OX40 agonist ivuxolimab. The CDR3 bases are TGTGCCAGCAGTCGAATATCCCGGCGCTTTGCCTATGGCTACACCTTC. It yields the protein CASSRISRRFAYGYTF.